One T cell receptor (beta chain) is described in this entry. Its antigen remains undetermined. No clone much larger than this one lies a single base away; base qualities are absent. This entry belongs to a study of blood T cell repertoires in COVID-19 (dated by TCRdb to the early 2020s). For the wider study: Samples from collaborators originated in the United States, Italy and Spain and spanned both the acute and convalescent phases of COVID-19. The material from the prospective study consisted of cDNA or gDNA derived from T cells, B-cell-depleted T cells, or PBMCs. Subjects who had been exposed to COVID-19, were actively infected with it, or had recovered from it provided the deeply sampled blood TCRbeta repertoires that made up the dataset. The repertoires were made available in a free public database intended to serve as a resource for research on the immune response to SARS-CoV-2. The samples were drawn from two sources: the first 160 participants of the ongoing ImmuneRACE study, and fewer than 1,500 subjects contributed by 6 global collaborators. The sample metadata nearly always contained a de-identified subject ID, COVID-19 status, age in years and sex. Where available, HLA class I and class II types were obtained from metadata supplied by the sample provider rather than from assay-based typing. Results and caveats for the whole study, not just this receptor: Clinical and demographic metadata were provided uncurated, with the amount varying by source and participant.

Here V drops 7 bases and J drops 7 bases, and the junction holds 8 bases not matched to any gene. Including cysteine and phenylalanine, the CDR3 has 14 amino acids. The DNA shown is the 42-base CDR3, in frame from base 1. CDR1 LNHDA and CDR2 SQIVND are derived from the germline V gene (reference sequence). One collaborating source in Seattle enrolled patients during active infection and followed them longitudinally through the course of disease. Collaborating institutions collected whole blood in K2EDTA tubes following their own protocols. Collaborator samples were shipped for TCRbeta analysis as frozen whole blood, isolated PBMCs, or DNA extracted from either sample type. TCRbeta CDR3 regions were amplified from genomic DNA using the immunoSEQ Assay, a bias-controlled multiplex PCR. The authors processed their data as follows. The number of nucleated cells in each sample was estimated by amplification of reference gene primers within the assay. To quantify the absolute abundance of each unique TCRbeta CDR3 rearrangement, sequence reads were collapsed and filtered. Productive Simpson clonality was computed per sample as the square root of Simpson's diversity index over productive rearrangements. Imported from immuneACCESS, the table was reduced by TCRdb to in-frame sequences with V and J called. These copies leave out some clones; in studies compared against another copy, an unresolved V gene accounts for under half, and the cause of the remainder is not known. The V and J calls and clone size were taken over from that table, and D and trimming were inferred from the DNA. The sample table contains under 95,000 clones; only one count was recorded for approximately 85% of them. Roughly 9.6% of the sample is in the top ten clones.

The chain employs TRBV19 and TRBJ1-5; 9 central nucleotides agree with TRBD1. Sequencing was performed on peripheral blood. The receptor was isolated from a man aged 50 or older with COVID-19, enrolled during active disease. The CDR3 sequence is CASTPGQGVQPQHF. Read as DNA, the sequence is TGTGCCAGTACTCCGGGACAGGGCGTACAGCCCCAGCATTTT.